The entry below describes one T cell receptor beta chain. The record originates from a study of blood T cell repertoires in COVID-19. Study in general: The United States, Italy and Spain provided the acute and convalescent COVID-19 samples. From T cells, B-cell-depleted T cells, or PBMCs came the material, which was cDNA or gDNA.

Per the authors' pipeline: The assay estimated nucleated cells by amplifying reference gene primers. TCRdb's table, derived via immunoSEQ multiplex PCR, lists solely in-frame clones and lacks some. The V and J calls and the clone size are those of that table, but D and trimming were determined from the DNA. The data show about 140,000 clones, roughly 85% seen once. V was pared by 1 base and J by 2 bases, with 6 bases between. This CDR3 spans 13 amino acids. Germline assignment: CDR1 SGHNT and CDR2 YYREEE (reference sequence). The sample was peripheral blood. The receptor comes from a man aged 45 to 65 with acute or convalescent COVID-19. The V gene is TRBV5-4, the J gene TRBJ2-5; D is unclear. Written as DNA, the CDR3 is TGTGCCAGCAGCTTGTCACAGCAAGAGACCCAGTACTTC. Translating gives CASSLSQQETQYF.